The 22 T cell receptor beta chains below come from one sample, sequenced in a study of blood T cell repertoires in COVID-19. The table came from immunoSEQ multiplex PCR; TCRdb's copy has only in-frame clones and leaves some out. There are roughly 400,000 clones in the sample; approximately 90% occur only once, and 1% to 1.3% lies in the top ten. Sample: PBMCs or T cells enriched from blood (not recorded which). Receptors were obtained from a man in his thirties or forties who had recovered from COVID-19.

The CDR3 bases are TGTGCCAGCAGCCAAGAAACGGGGTCTAATGAAAAACTGTTTTTT. Translation: CASSQETGSNEKLFF. The chain has TRBV3-1 (or the pseudogene TRBV3-2) and TRBJ1-4, with unresolved D. V was trimmed by 0 bases and J by 3 bases, leaving 8 bases between them. The CDR3 is made up of 15 amino acids. Looked up from germline, CDR1 is LGHDT and CDR2 is YNNKEL (reference sequence).

The chain joins TRBV2 to TRBJ2-7; 10 positions agree with TRBD2. The V and J ends lost 5 bases and 7 bases, in that order; junction bases with no gene match: 8. Germline CDR1 and CDR2: SNHLY and FYNNEI. CDR3 size: 14 residues. The CDR3 DNA follows: TGTGCCAGCAGTCTCTTGCTAGCGGGAGATGAGCAGTACTTC. It yields the protein CASSLLLAGDEQYF.

This clone occurred once. The V gene is TRBV3-1 (or the pseudogene TRBV3-2), the J gene TRBJ2-7; the D is unclear. The CDR3 runs to 12 residues. Trimming shortened V by 0 bases and J by 6 bases, and 6 bases separated the two germline ends. Germline loops: CDR1 LGHDT, CDR2 YNNKEL (reference sequence). CDR3 sequence: CASSQESREQYF. The CDR3 bases are TGTGCCAGCAGCCAAGAGAGTCGCGAGCAGTACTTC.

The chain recombines TRBV10-1 with TRBJ2-5; 7 nucleotides match TRBD2. CDR1 is WNHNN and CDR2 is SYGVQD in the germline V gene (reference sequence). The CDR3 has 13 residues. The V segment lost 8 bases and the J segment 7 bases; nucleotides outside the gene matches: 10. The CDR3 coding sequence is TGCGCCAGCTGGGACTATTTTCGCGGGACCCAGTACTTC. Its protein is CASWDYFRGTQYF.

The chain couples TRBV7-9 to TRBJ1-2; 8 bases align to TRBD1. The CDR3 is made up of 16 amino acids. V trimming: 5 bases; J trimming: 4 bases; junction bases outside the gene matches: 12. Per germline, CDR1 SEHNR and CDR2 FQNEAQ (reference sequence). The CDR3, as DNA: TGTGCCAGCAGCCCCGCCGGGACAGGTTTTTTCTATGGCTACACCTTC. Protein product: CASSPAGTGFFYGYTF.

This clone appeared once. The chain uses TRBV29-1 and TRBJ1-4; TRBD1 might be the D (5 bases). Germline CDR1 SQVTM, CDR2 ANQGSEA. This CDR3 comprises 13 residues. The CDR3 protein is CSGTTGPNEKLFF. In DNA, the CDR3 is TGCAGTGGCACTACAGGCCCTAATGAAAAACTGTTTTTT.

The genes are TRBV6-1 and TRBJ1-2; D not certain. In germline, CDR1 is MNHNS, CDR2 SASEGT. The CDR3 runs 12 residues. With 2 bases removed from V and 7 bases from J, the gap between germline ends came to 8 bases. The CDR3 region is CASSELPGGYTF. In DNA form, the CDR3 reads TGTGCCAGCAGTGAACTCCCGGGTGGCTACACCTTC.

The V gene is TRBV3-1 (or the pseudogene TRBV3-2), the J gene TRBJ2-3, with 11 bases lining up with TRBD2. V dropped 4 bases and J dropped 5; count of bases not matched to a gene: 2. From germline, CDR1 is LGHDT and CDR2 YNNKEL (reference sequence). CDR3 length: 14 amino acids. The CDR3 coding sequence is TGTGCCAGCAGCCGGGGGACTAGCGGAGATACGCAGTATTTT. It encodes CASSRGTSGDTQYF.

This rearrangement joins TRBV5-1 to TRBJ2-1; 9 bases are a match to TRBD1. The J segment lost 9 bases and the V segment lost 3 bases, leaving 10 bases of the junction unmatched. The CDR3 spans 15 residues. Germline-derived CDR1 and CDR2 are SGHRS and YFSETQ. As DNA, the CDR3 is TGCGCCAGCAGCTCCATGGGACAGGGTGGAGGTGAGCAGTTCTTC. Translating gives CASSSMGQGGGEQFF.

The chain combines TRBV6-5 with TRBJ1-2; tentatively, D is TRBD1 (6 bases). The CDR3 length is 14 residues. The ends were cut back, 5 bases at V and 3 bases at J, with 13 bases in the middle. Germline CDR1 is MNHEY and CDR2 is SVGAGI. The CDR3 sequence: CASSSRGSYYGYTF. In DNA form, the CDR3 reads TGTGCCAGCAGTAGCAGGGGATCGTACTATGGCTACACCTTC.

The chain has TRBV28 and TRBJ1-6, with D uncertain. The CDR3 length is 12 residues. The V and J ends lost 5 bases and 9 bases respectively, with 8 bases between them. CDR1 MDHEN and CDR2 SYDVKM come from the germline V gene. The CDR3 DNA reads as TGTGCCAGCAGTGACGGGATTTCACCCCTCCACTTT. This gives the protein CASSDGISPLHF.

The genes are TRBV4-2 and TRBJ2-7; D remains unclear. Germline loops: CDR1 LGHNA, CDR2 YNFKEQ. The V gene lost 4 bases and the J gene lost 2 bases, with 15 bases spanning the gap. The CDR3 runs to 15 residues. The CDR3 DNA sequence: TGTGCCAGCAGCCGAGAATTGACAAATACCTACGAGCAGTACTTC. It yields the protein CASSRELTNTYEQYF.

The rearrangement uses TRBV18 and TRBJ1-2; 7 bases are shared with TRBD1. The V gene end was trimmed by 3 bases and the J gene end by 2 bases; junction bases not matched to a gene: 9. CDR3 length: 16 residues. Germline V lookup: CDR1 KGHSH, CDR2 LQKENI. CDR3 in DNA: TGTGCCAGCTCACCCGGACCTTCGACAGGGAACTATGGCTACACCTTC. As protein: CASSPGPSTGNYGYTF.

The gene calls are TRBV10-3 and TRBJ2-1, with 8 bases fitting TRBD2. In germline, CDR1 is ENHRY, CDR2 SYGVKD. The trim removed 4 bases at V and 8 bases at J, leaving 10 bases unmatched. CDR3 length: 15 amino acids. CDR3 DNA: TGTGCCATCAGTGGTCGGAGCGGGAGTGGGCATGAGCAGTTCTTC. Its translation: CAISGRSGSGHEQFF.

This clone was counted between two and nine times. The rearrangement links TRBV15 to TRBJ1-2; D is perhaps TRBD1 (5 bases). Germline V gene sequence: CDR1 LNHNV, CDR2 YYDKDF (reference sequence). This CDR3 is 13 amino acids long. Trimming pared 6 bases from V and 8 bases from J, leaving 16 bases between. This chain's CDR3 is CATREGRAGGYTF. The CDR3 DNA reads as TGTGCCACCAGGGAGGGGAGAGCGGGGGGCTACACCTTC. Full variable domain (outside the CDR3, taken from reference TRBV15 and TRBJ1-2): DAMVIQNPRYQVTQFGKPVTLSCSQTLNHNVMYWYQQKSSQAPKLLFHYYDKDFNNEADTPDNFQSRRPNTSFCFLDIRSPGLGDTAMYLCATREGRAGGYTFGSGTRLTVV.

The gene calls are TRBV5-8 and TRBJ2-1; D remains ambiguous. V was cut by 5 bases and J by 0 bases, with 12 bases left in between. The V gene's germline CDR1 is SGHTS and CDR2 YDEGEE. The CDR3 length is 15 residues. DNA for the CDR3: TGTGCCAGCAGTCCTGCTAGTTACTCCTACAATGAGCAGTTCTTC. Translating it yields CASSPASYSYNEQFF.

The chain links TRBV28 to TRBJ2-3; a possible D gene is TRBD2 (6 bases). The CDR3 runs to 14 residues. Trimming shortened V by 3 bases and J by 2 bases, and 9 bases separated the two germline ends. Germline values: CDR1 MDHEN, CDR2 SYDVKM. In DNA form, the CDR3 reads TGTGCCAGCAGTTTTAGCGGCCCCACAGATACGCAGTATTTT. Translation: CASSFSGPTDTQYF.

The CDR3: CASSNQVAGQPQHF. The CDR3 nucleotides read TGTGCCAGTAGCAATCAGGTCGCAGGTCAGCCCCAGCATTTT. The V and J genes are TRBV19 and TRBJ1-5, with D hard to call. Trimming cost V 6 bases and J 6 bases, with 15 bases left between them. The CDR3 is 14 amino acids. CDR1 is LNHDA and CDR2 is SQIVND in the germline V gene (reference sequence). The full variable domain, completed using reference TRBV19 and TRBJ1-5, is DGGITQSPKYLFRKEGQNVTLSCEQNLNHDAMYWYRQDPGQGLRLIYYSQIVNDFQKGDIAEGYSVSREKKESFPLTVTSAQKNPTAFYLCASSNQVAGQPQHFGDGTRLSIL.

This clone was found many times. The rearrangement links TRBV18 to TRBJ1-3; 7 bases are shared with TRBD1. CDR3 size: 14 residues. The trim removed 6 bases at V and 6 bases at J, leaving 8 bases unmatched. CDR1 KGHSH and CDR2 LQKENI come from the germline V gene. CDR3 residues: CASSPDREPNTIYF. The DNA of the CDR3 is TGTGCCAGCTCCCCCGACAGGGAGCCAAACACCATATATTTT.

CDR3 DNA sequence: TGTGCCAGCAGCGGTTACAGCGGGGGACAGAAATATTTT. Translating it yields CASSGYSGGQKYF. The chain uses TRBV7-2 and TRBJ2-3; tentative D call: TRBD2 (8 bases). Germline CDR1 reads SGHTA; CDR2 reads FQGNSA. This CDR3 is 13 amino acids long. V was trimmed by 5 bases and J by 15 bases, leaving 21 bases between them.

The gene calls are TRBV27 and TRBJ2-1, with a weak D call TRBD2 (5 bases). The germline gives CDR1 MNHEY, CDR2 SMNVEV (reference sequence). Trimming shortened V by 3 bases and J by 0 bases, and 9 bases separated the two germline ends. The CDR3 is 15 amino acids. CDR3 in DNA: TGTGCCAGCAGTTTCCTAGGGAGCTCCTACAATGAGCAGTTCTTC. Protein product: CASSFLGSSYNEQFF.

The chain employs TRBV13 and TRBJ2-5; 12 nucleotides line up with TRBD2. V was pared by 7 bases and J by 4 bases, with 7 bases of the junction left unmatched. Germline values: CDR1 PRHDT, CDR2 FYEKMQ (reference sequence). This CDR3 comprises 15 residues. CDR3 protein: CASKGGLAGRETQYF. The CDR3 DNA follows: TGTGCCAGCAAGGGAGGACTAGCGGGAAGAGAGACCCAGTACTTC.